The 32 T cell receptor beta chains below all came from one sample that was sequenced in a study of preoperative IRX-2 immunotherapy in early breast cancer. TCRdb keeps only in-frame clones here, not all; method: immunoSEQ multiplex PCR. The table shows about 23,000 clones, with around 91% occurring only once. Treatment reported: preoperative locoregional IRX-2 cytokine immunotherapy. The sample was tumor tissue, taken after IRX-2 immunotherapy. These receptors were collected from a human donor with breast cancer.

This clone was found once. The rearrangement joins TRBV7-8 to TRBJ1-4; 9 bases are shared with TRBD1. This CDR3 comprises 16 residues. The junction had 9 bases not matched to a gene; V was cut back by 5 bases and J by 5 bases. Germline lookup yields CDR1 SGHVS and CDR2 FQNEAQ. This CDR3 is CASSPRQGEGNEKLFF. In nucleotides, the CDR3 is TGTGCCAGCAGCCCCAGACAGGGGGAGGGCAATGAAAAACTGTTTTTT.

The chain uses TRBV28 and TRBJ2-7; 7 bases fit TRBD1. The J segment lost 0 bases and the V segment lost 8 bases, leaving 1 base of the junction unmatched. Germline loops: CDR1 MDHEN, CDR2 SYDVKM. This CDR3 is 12 amino acids long. This CDR3 is CASQGDSYEQYF. Written as DNA, the CDR3 is TGTGCCAGCCAGGGGGACTCCTACGAGCAGTACTTC.

The chain couples TRBV7-2 to TRBJ2-3; D not certain. CDR1 and CDR2 (germline): SGHTA, FQGNSA. The V and J ends lost 2 bases and 5 bases respectively, with 8 bases between them. This CDR3 has 13 amino acids. The chain's CDR3 is CASSLLPGDTQYF. The CDR3 coding sequence is TGTGCCAGCAGCTTACTCCCCGGAGATACGCAGTATTTT.

The chain is built from TRBV25-1 and TRBJ2-5; D could derive from TRBD1 or TRBD2 (5 bases each). The CDR3 is 12 residues long. Between the trimmed V and J ends, which lost 8 bases and 1 base, there was a span of 8 bases. Germline CDR1 and CDR2: MGHDK and SYGVNS. CDR3 in amino acids: CASSGSQETQYF. Here the CDR3 DNA reads TGTGCCAGCTCAGGGAGCCAAGAGACCCAGTACTTC.

The V call is TRBV7-2, the J call TRBJ1-2; no reliable D call. The CDR3 spans 14 residues. CDR1 and CDR2 from the germline V gene are SGHTA and FQGNSA. V was pared by 0 bases and J by 2 bases, with 7 bases between. The CDR3 nucleotides are TGTGCCAGCAGCTTAGCGGCAAGGAACTATGGCTACACCTTC. Translating gives CASSLAARNYGYTF.

The sample holds a few counts of this clone. This chain connects TRBV29-1 to TRBJ1-2; possible D gene TRBD1, 6 bases. The CDR3 contains 11 residues. Germline-derived CDR1 and CDR2 are SQVTM and ANQGSEA. V gave up 6 bases and J gave up 7 bases, with 12 bases separating them. The CDR3 region has the DNA TGCAGCGTACGGGGGGGCTCTGGCTACACCTTC. Amino acid sequence: CSVRGGSGYTF.

In this sample, this clone turned up once. This chain connects TRBV29-1 to TRBJ2-3; TRBD2 might be the D (7 bases). V was pared by 7 bases and J by 6 bases, with 20 bases between. Per germline, CDR1 SQVTM and CDR2 ANQGSEA. CDR3 length: 14 residues. The DNA for the CDR3 is TGCAGCGCCAATGGGGGGGCAGGAGGGGATACGCAGTATTTT. This translates into CSANGGAGGDTQYF.

The rearrangement joins TRBV19 to TRBJ2-1, with 14 nucleotides matching TRBD2. The CDR3 has 15 amino acids. Germline CDR1 LNHDA, CDR2 SQIVND (reference sequence). The V gene end was trimmed by 5 bases and the J gene end by 9 bases; junction bases not matched to a gene: 6. CDR3 region: CASSVGLAGVTEQFF. CDR3 DNA: TGTGCCAGTAGTGTGGGACTAGCGGGAGTAACTGAGCAGTTCTTC.

The chain couples TRBV6-6 to TRBJ2-5; the D is unclear. The V and J ends lost 2 bases and 4 bases respectively, with 5 bases between them. Germline CDR1 and CDR2: MNHNY and SVGAGI (reference sequence). The CDR3 length is 12 residues. CDR3 amino acids: CASSYPRETQYF. The CDR3, as DNA: TGTGCCAGCAGTTACCCGCGAGAGACCCAGTACTTC.

The chain combines TRBV27 with TRBJ2-2; 10 bases are a match to TRBD2. Per germline, CDR1 MNHEY and CDR2 SMNVEV (reference sequence). V gave up 1 base and J gave up 3 bases; unmatched junction bases: 2. The CDR3 is 16 amino acids. CDR3: CASSLWLAGDTGELFF. CDR3 coding DNA: TGTGCCAGCAGTTTATGGCTAGCGGGAGACACCGGGGAGCTGTTTTTT.

The genes are TRBV11-1 and TRBJ2-5; tentative D call: TRBD1 (7 bases). CDR3 length: 15 amino acids. V was clipped by 5 bases and J by 5 bases, with 18 bases between them. Germline V gene sequence: CDR1 SGHAT, CDR2 FQDESV (reference sequence). CDR3 nucleotides: TGTGCCAGCAGCAGACAGGGACTTGGTGAGGAGACCCAGTACTTC. As protein: CASSRQGLGEETQYF. The whole variable domain, remainder taken from reference TRBV11-1 and TRBJ2-5, is EAEVAQSPRYKITEKSQAVAFWCDPISGHATLYWYRQILGQGPELLVQFQDESVVDDSQLPKDRFSAERLKGVDSTLKIQPAELGDSAMYLCASSRQGLGEETQYFGPGTRLLVL.

V and J are TRBV7-8 and TRBJ2-5; D not certain. The germline V gene encodes CDR1 SGHVS and CDR2 FQNEAQ. This CDR3 region has 14 residues. Deletions cut 3 bases from V and 5 bases from J, with 13 bases between. CDR3: CASSFLTYRETQYF. The CDR3, as DNA: TGTGCCAGCAGCTTCCTGACTTATCGGGAGACCCAGTACTTC.

This chain uses TRBV12-5 with TRBJ1-5; D gene uncertain. CDR1 and CDR2 (germline): LGHNT, FRNRAP. This CDR3 region has 15 residues. The V end lost 1 base, the J end lost 7 bases, and 14 bases lay between the germline ends. CDR3 protein: CASGLGTEGGQPQHF. DNA for the CDR3: TGTGCTAGTGGTTTGGGGACCGAGGGCGGGCAGCCCCAGCATTTT.

This chain joins TRBV10-3 and TRBJ2-5; no clear D gene. The CDR3 is 11 amino acids. V was clipped by 4 bases and J by 4 bases, with 4 bases between them. The germline V gene has CDR1 ENHRY and CDR2 SYGVKD. CDR3 in DNA: TGTGCCATCAGTGCCTCAGAGACCCAGTACTTC. Amino acid sequence: CAISASETQYF.

This clone was seen a single time. The V and J genes are TRBV2 and TRBJ1-2, with 8 bases aligning to TRBD1. The CDR3 is made up of 15 amino acids. Germline loops: CDR1 SNHLY, CDR2 FYNNEI. V shed 2 bases, J shed 7 bases, and the junction held 9 bases outside the gene matches. DNA for the CDR3: TGTGCCAGCAGTGAAAGCGGCAGGGGGCGCGGTGGCTACACCTTC. Translating it yields CASSESGRGRGGYTF. The full variable domain, with the rest looked up from reference TRBV2 and TRBJ1-2, is EPEVTQTPSHQVTQMGQEVILRCVPISNHLYFYWYRQILGQKVEFLVSFYNNEISEKSEIFDDQFSVERPDGSNFTLKIRSTKLEDSAMYFCASSESGRGRGGYTFGSGTRLTVV.

Comments on this clone: This sample also contains other DNA sequences that code for the same CDR3. The chain uses TRBV6-6 and TRBJ1-5; D remains unclear. The germline V gene encodes CDR1 MNHNY and CDR2 SVGAGI (reference sequence). The V end was cut by 2 bases, the J end by 2 bases, with 7 bases between. This CDR3 is built from 14 residues. CDR3 in amino acids: CASSYRSGNQPQHF. The CDR3 nucleotides are TGTGCCAGCAGTTACAGAAGCGGCAATCAGCCCCAGCATTTT.

The chain has TRBV2 and TRBJ2-3; no definite D call. The CDR3 length is 12 residues. CDR1 SNHLY and CDR2 FYNNEI come from the germline V gene. Trimming stripped 3 bases from V and 5 bases from J, with 6 bases between. The CDR3, as DNA: TGTGCCAGCAGTGATGGGCGAGATACGCAGTATTTT. Encoded protein: CASSDGRDTQYF.

CDR3 sequence (DNA): TGTGCTAGTGGACGGAGGGAGGGGACTGAAGCTTTCTTT. Its translation is CASGRREGTEAFF. V usage is TRBV12-5 and J usage is TRBJ1-1, with D tentatively TRBD1 (5 bases). This CDR3 has 13 residues. V was pared by 6 bases and J by 5 bases, with 13 bases between. Per germline, CDR1 LGHNT and CDR2 FRNRAP.

The V gene is TRBV10-1, the J gene TRBJ2-5; D is undetermined. The CDR3 totals 13 residues. CDR1 is WNHNN and CDR2 is SYGVQD in the germline V gene (reference sequence). Trimming removed 4 bases at V and 1 base at J, with 7 bases between. In DNA, the CDR3 is TGCGCCAGCAGTGGCCAGCTCCAAGAGACCCAGTACTTC. Translating it yields CASSGQLQETQYF.

The chain recombines TRBV7-9 with TRBJ1-1, with D possibly TRBD1 on 5 matching bases. V shed 6 bases and J shed 1 base, with 21 bases lying between them. In germline, CDR1 is SEHNR, CDR2 FQNEAQ (reference sequence). There are 17 residues in the CDR3. The CDR3 nucleotides are TGTGCCAGCAGTCAGGGCCACGGGAAGTTAAGGAACACTGAAGCTTTCTTT. Its protein product is CASSQGHGKLRNTEAFF.

This clone has a single count. V and J are TRBV11-2 and TRBJ2-7; possible D gene TRBD1, 6 bases. CDR1 and CDR2 (germline): SGHAT, FQNNGV. The CDR3 spans 17 residues. V lost 1 base and J lost 4, with 20 bases in between. CDR3 DNA: TGTGCCAGCAGCTTAGCCTACAGGGTATCCCTACCTTACGAGCAGTACTTC. It encodes CASSLAYRVSLPYEQYF.

V and J are TRBV2 and TRBJ1-4; D may be TRBD1 (6 bases). Germline V CDR1 and CDR2: SNHLY, FYNNEI. With 11 bases removed from V and 8 bases from J, the gap between germline ends came to 18 bases. The CDR3 extends over 13 amino acids. CDR3 nucleotides: TGTGCCCCCGGGGACGAGAGGGGGGAAAAACTGTTTTTT. Translation: CAPGDERGEKLFF.

The chain joins TRBV4-1 to TRBJ2-7; D gene uncertain. V lost 2 bases and J 2 bases, leaving 10 bases between the germline ends. The CDR3 is made up of 14 amino acids. Germline assignment: CDR1 MGHRA and CDR2 YSYEKL. CDR3 DNA sequence: TGCGCCAGCAGCCAATACAGTCAGGCCTACGAGCAGTACTTC. Its protein product is CASSQYSQAYEQYF.

The rearrangement uses TRBV15 and TRBJ1-5; D gene unclear. CDR1 is LNHNV and CDR2 is YYDKDF in the germline V gene (reference sequence). The CDR3 spans 15 residues. The V end was cut by 1 base, the J end by 7 bases, with 14 bases between. The CDR3 DNA reads TGTGCCACCAGCAGAGTTTACTCCCCGATGCAGCCCCAGCATTTT. Translation: CATSRVYSPMQPQHF.

The chain couples TRBV15 to TRBJ2-3; 10 bases map to TRBD2. With V trimmed by 11 bases and J by 2 bases, 7 bases remained unmatched. Looked up from germline, CDR1 is LNHNV and CDR2 is YYDKDF (reference sequence). The CDR3 consists of 14 residues. CDR3 protein: CASRLAGDTDTQYF. DNA of the CDR3: TGTGCCTCTAGACTAGCGGGCGACACAGATACGCAGTATTTT.

This chain uses TRBV30 with TRBJ1-4; TRBD1 matches 7 bases. This CDR3 has 14 residues. V gave up 2 bases and J gave up 5 bases; unmatched junction bases: 5. Germline V CDR1 and CDR2: GTSNPN, SVGIG (reference sequence). The CDR3 DNA sequence: TGTGCCTGGAGTTGGGACAGCCAGAATGAAAAACTGTTTTTT. Translated, it gives CAWSWDSQNEKLFF.

The genes are TRBV29-1 and TRBJ2-5, with D uncertain. Deletions cut 2 bases from V and 1 base from J, with 2 bases between. This CDR3 has 11 residues. The V gene's germline CDR1 is SQVTM and CDR2 ANQGSEA. Here the CDR3 DNA reads TGCAGCGTTGAAAGCCAAGAGACCCAGTACTTC. Translated, it gives CSVESQETQYF. Full variable domain (outside the CDR3, taken from reference TRBV29-1 and TRBJ2-5): SAVISQKPSRDICQRGTSLTIQCQVDSQVTMMFWYRQQPGQSLTLIATANQGSEATYESGFVIDKFPISRPNLTFSTLTVSNMSPEDSSIYLCSVESQETQYFGPGTRLLVL.

The genes are TRBV5-1 and TRBJ2-7, with TRBD1 matching over 7 bases. The CDR3 has 16 residues. V dropped 4 bases and J dropped 1; count of bases not matched to a gene: 11. Germline V gene sequence: CDR1 SGHRS, CDR2 YFSETQ. CDR3 sequence reads: CASSGPGTAQSYEQYF. The CDR3 coding sequence is TGCGCCAGCAGCGGACCCGGGACAGCTCAATCCTACGAGCAGTACTTC.

The rearrangement uses TRBV9 and TRBJ1-2; D remains ambiguous. Germline CDR1 is SGDLS and CDR2 is YYNGEE. Trimming left V 4 bases short and J 6 bases short, with 13 bases between. The CDR3 sequence is 13 residues long. CDR3: CASSPRWADGYTF. CDR3 DNA: TGTGCCAGCAGCCCAAGGTGGGCGGATGGCTACACCTTC. Filled out from reference TRBV9 and TRBJ1-2, the complete variable domain reads DSGVTQTPKHLITATGQRVTLRCSPRSGDLSVYWYQQSLDQGLQFLIQYYNGEERAKGNILERFSAQQFPDLHSELNLSSLELGDSALYFCASSPRWADGYTFGSGTRLTVV.

The V call is TRBV29-1, the J call TRBJ2-1; perhaps TRBD2 as D (8 bases). V lost 3 bases to trimming and J lost 5 bases, with 23 bases between them. CDR3 length: 17 residues. CDR1 and CDR2 (germline): SQVTM, ANQGSEA. CDR3: CSVDRQGRSGTDNEQFF. The CDR3 DNA reads TGCAGCGTTGATAGACAGGGCCGTAGCGGGACGGACAATGAGCAGTTCTTC.

This chain joins TRBV12-5 and TRBJ1-1; D gene unclear. V shed 2 bases and J shed 4 bases, with 5 bases lying between them. The CDR3 is made up of 12 amino acids. Germline V gene data show CDR1 as LGHNT and CDR2 as FRNRAP. CDR3 amino acids: CASGLISTEAFF. The CDR3 nucleotides are TGTGCTAGTGGTTTGATTTCCACTGAAGCTTTCTTT.

A few counts support this clone. The chain carries TRBV7-8 and TRBJ2-1; 13 nucleotides agree with TRBD2. Germline CDR1 is SGHVS and CDR2 is FQNEAQ. After removal of 5 bases from V and 8 bases from J, the junction contained 15 bases not matched to a gene. The CDR3 is made up of 18 amino acids. The CDR3 bases are TGTGCCAGCAGCGTCACTAGCGGGGGGGCCTTGGTTAGCGATGAGCAGTTCTTC. This gives the protein CASSVTSGGALVSDEQFF.